The clone carrying this T cell receptor (beta chain) was seen a single time. Its antigen is not known. This CDR3 has 13 residues. Germline lookup yields CDR1 SGHVS and CDR2 FQNEAQ. V lost 5 bases, J lost 2 bases, and 9 bases lay in between. The protocol was immunoSEQ multiplex PCR, while the TCRdb copy is restricted to in-frame clones and leaves out a portion. The table lists roughly 1 million clones, 65% to 80% of them singletons. This record comes from a study of shared clonotypes between healthy human individuals. Overall study results and limits: Sequencing depth was expected to affect clonotype sharing among donors.

Sequencing was done on a sample of memory CD4+ T cells sorted from blood. Subset noted: CD45RA-negative fraction. The V and J genes are TRBV7-8 and TRBJ2-5; the D gene could be TRBD1 or TRBD2 (5 bases each). The sequence derives from a man aged 18 to 30 in good health. CDR3: CASSRDGQETQYF. Here the CDR3 DNA reads TGTGCCAGCAGCCGGGACGGACAAGAGACCCAGTACTTC.